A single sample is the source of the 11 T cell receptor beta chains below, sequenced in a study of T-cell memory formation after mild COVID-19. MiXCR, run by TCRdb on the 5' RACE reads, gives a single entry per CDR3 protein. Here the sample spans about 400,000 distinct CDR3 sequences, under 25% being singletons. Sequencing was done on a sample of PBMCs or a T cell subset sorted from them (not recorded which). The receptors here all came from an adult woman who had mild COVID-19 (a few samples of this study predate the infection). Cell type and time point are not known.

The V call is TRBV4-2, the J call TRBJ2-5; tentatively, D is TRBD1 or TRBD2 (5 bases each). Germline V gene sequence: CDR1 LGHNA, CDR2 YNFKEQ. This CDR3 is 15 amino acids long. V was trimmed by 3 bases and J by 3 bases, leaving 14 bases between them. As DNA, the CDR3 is TGTGCCAGCAGCCACCTATGGGACCGGAAAGAGACCCAGTACTTC. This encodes CASSHLWDRKETQYF.

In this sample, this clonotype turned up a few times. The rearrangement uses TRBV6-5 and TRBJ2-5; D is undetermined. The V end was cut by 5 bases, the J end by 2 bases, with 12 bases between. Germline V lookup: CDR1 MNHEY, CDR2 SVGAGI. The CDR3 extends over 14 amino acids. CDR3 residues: CASSRALGQETQYF. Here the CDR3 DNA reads TGTGCCAGCAGTCGAGCCCTAGGACAAGAGACCCAGTACTTC.

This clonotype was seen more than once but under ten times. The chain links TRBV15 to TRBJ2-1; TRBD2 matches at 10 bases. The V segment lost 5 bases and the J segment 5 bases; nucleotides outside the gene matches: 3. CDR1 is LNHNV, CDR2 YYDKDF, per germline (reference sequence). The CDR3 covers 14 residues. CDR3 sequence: CATSEREGHNEQFF. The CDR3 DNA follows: TGTGCCACCAGCGAGCGGGAGGGCCACAATGAGCAGTTCTTC.

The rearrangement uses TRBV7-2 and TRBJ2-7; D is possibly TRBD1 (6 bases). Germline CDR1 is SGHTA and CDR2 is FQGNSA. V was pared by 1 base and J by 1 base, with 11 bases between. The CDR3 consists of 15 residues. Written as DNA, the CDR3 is TGTGCCAGCAGCTTAGAAGGGGGACAATCCTACGAGCAGTACTTC. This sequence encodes CASSLEGGQSYEQYF.

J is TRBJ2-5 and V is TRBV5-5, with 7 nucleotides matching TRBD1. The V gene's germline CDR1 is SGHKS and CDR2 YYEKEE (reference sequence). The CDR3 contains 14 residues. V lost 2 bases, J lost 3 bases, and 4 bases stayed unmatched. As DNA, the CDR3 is TGTGCCAGCAGCTTTCAGGGGGTAGAAGAGACCCAGTACTTC. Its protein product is CASSFQGVEETQYF. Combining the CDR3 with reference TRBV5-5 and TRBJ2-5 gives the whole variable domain DAGVTQSPTHLIKTRGQQVTLRCSPISGHKSVSWYQQVLGQGPQFIFQYYEKEERGRGNFPDRFSARQFPNYSSELNVNALLLGDSALYLCASSFQGVEETQYFGPGTRLLVL.

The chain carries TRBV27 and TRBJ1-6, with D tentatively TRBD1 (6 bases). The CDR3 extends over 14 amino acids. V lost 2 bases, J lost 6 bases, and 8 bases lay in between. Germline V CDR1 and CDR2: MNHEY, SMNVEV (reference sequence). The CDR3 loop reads CASSLGGANSPLHF. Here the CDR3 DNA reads TGTGCCAGCAGTTTAGGGGGGGCTAATTCACCCCTCCACTTT.

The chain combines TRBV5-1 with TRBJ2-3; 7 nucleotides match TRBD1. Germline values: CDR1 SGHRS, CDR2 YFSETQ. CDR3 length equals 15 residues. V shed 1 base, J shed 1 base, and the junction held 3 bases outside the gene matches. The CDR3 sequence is CASSLQGVGTDTQYF. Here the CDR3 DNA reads TGCGCCAGCAGCTTGCAGGGGGTGGGCACAGATACGCAGTATTTT.

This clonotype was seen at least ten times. The CDR3 bases are TGTGCCAGCAGCCCGGGGAGCTCCTACAATGAGCAGTTCTTC. Protein sequence: CASSPGSSYNEQFF. This chain uses TRBV11-2 with TRBJ2-1, with D tentatively TRBD2 (5 bases). Germline V lookup: CDR1 SGHAT, CDR2 FQNNGV. V lost 5 bases, J lost 0 bases, and 8 bases lay in between. The CDR3 covers 14 residues.

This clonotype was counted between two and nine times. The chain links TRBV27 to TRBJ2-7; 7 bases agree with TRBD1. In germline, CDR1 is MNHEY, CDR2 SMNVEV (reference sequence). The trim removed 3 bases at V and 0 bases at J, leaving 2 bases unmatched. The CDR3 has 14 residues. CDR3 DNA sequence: TGTGCCAGCAGTTTCGGACAGGCCTCCTACGAGCAGTACTTC. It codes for CASSFGQASYEQYF.

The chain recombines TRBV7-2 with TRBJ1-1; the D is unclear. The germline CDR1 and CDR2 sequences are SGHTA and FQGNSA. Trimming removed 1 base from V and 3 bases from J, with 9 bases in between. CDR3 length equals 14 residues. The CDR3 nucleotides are TGTGCCAGCAGCTTAGAACCGCTGGACACTGAAGCTTTCTTT. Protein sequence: CASSLEPLDTEAFF.

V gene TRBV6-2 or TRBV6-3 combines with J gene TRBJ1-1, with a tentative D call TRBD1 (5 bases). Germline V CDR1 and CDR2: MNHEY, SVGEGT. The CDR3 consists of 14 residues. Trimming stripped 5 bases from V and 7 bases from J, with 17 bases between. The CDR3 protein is CASSAGLWGSEAFF. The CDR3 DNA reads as TGTGCCAGCAGTGCCGGGCTCTGGGGCAGTGAAGCTTTCTTT.